These 3 T cell receptor beta chains were all obtained from the same sample, sequenced in a study of shared clonotypes between healthy human individuals. Produced via immunoSEQ multiplex PCR; TCRdb's table is partial and in-frame only. The data show 2 million to 3 million clones, 85% to 95% seen once. The sequenced material came from naive CD4+ T cells sorted from blood. Subset in this sample: CD45RA+ positively selected. These receptors all come from a man aged 18 to 29 in good health.

The J gene is TRBJ1-4, the V gene TRBV11-2; TRBD1 might be the D (5 bases). V shed 5 bases and J shed 2 bases, with 12 bases lying between them. This CDR3 contains 15 residues. CDR1 and CDR2 (germline): SGHAT, FQNNGV. The CDR3: CASSPTGTTNEKLFF. The DNA of the CDR3 is TGTGCCAGCAGCCCGACCGGGACCACTAATGAAAAACTGTTTTTT.

To note about this clone: Other DNA variants within this sample encode the same CDR3. The rearrangement links TRBV6-5 to TRBJ1-3; no clear D gene. The V end was cut by 6 bases, the J end by 0 bases, with 12 bases between. The CDR3 is 15 amino acids. Germline loops: CDR1 MNHEY, CDR2 SVGAGI. CDR3 protein: CASSYSRTSGNTIYF. In nucleotides, the CDR3 is TGTGCCAGCAGCTATAGCAGGACCTCTGGAAACACCATATATTTT.

The CDR3 DNA sequence: TGTGCCAGCAGCTTAACCGGGGGGGCCTACGAGCAGTACTTC. It codes for CASSLTGGAYEQYF. The chain joins TRBV7-8 to TRBJ2-7; 8 nucleotides match TRBD2. CDR3 length equals 14 residues. CDR1 SGHVS and CDR2 FQNEAQ come from the germline V gene. Unmatched junction bases numbered 2, after V lost 2 bases and J lost 2 bases.